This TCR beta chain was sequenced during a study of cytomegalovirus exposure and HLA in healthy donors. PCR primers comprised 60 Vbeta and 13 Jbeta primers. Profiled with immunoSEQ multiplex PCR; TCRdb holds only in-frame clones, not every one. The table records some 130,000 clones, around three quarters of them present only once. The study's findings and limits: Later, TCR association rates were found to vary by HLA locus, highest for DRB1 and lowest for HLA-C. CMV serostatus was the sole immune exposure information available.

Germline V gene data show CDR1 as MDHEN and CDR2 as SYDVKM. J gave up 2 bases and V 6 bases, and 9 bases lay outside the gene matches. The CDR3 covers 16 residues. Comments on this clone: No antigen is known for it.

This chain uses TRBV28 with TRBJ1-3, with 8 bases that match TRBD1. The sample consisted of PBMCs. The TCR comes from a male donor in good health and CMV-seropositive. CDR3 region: CASRHPTGGAGNTIYF. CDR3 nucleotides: TGTGCCAGCAGACACCCTACAGGGGGAGCTGGAAACACCATATATTTT.